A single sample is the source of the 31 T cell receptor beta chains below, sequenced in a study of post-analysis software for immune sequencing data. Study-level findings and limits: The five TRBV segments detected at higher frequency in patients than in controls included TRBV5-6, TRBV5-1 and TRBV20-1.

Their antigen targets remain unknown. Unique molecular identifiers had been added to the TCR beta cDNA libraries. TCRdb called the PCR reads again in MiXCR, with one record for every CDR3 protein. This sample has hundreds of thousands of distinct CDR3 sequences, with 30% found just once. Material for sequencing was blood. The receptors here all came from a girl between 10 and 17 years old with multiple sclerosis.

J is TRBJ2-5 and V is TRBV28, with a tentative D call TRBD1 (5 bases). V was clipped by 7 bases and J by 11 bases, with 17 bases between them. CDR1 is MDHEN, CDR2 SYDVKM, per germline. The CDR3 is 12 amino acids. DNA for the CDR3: TGTGCCAGCAAGCCCAGGGCCCGGCGGCAGTACTTC. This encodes CASKPRARRQYF. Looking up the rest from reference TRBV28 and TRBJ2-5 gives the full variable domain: DVKVTQSSRYLVKRTGEKVFLECVQDMDHENMFWYRQDPGLGLRLIYFSYDVKMKEKGDIPEGYSVSREKKERFSLILESASTNQTSMYLCASKPRARRQYFGPGTRLLVL.

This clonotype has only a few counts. The CDR3 loop reads CANLRRTGQEHGKEQFF. The CDR3 DNA reads as TGTGCCAACCTCAGGCGAACCGGACAGGAGCACGGGAAGGAGCAGTTCTTC. The chain is built from TRBV2 and TRBJ2-1, with 7 nucleotides matching TRBD1. Per the germline V gene, CDR1 is SNHLY and CDR2 is FYNNEI. Losses at the gene ends were 10 bases for V and 10 bases for J; bases not matched to a gene: 25. The CDR3 runs 17 residues.

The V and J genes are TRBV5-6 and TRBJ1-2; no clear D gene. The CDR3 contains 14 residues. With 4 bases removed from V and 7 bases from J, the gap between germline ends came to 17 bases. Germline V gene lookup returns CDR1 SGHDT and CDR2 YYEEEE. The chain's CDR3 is CASSPVLAGGGYTF. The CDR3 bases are TGTGCCAGCAGCCCAGTGTTGGCGGGAGGTGGCTACACCTTC.

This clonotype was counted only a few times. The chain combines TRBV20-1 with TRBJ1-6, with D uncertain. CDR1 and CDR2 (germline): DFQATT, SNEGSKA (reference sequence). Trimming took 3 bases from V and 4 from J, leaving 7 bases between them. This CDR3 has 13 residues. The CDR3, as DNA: TGCAGTGCTAGGCAGGATTATAATTCACCCCTCCACTTT. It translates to CSARQDYNSPLHF.

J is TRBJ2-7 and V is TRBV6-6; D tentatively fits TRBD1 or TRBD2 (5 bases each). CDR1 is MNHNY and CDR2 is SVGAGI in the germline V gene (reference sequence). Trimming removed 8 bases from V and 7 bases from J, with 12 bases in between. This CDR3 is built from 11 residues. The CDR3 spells CASGGNNEQYF. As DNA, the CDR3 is TGTGCCAGCGGGGGAAACAATGAGCAGTACTTC.

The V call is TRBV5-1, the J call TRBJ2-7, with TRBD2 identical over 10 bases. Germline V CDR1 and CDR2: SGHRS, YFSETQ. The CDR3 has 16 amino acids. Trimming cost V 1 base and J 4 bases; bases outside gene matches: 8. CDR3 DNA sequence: TGCGCCAGCAGCTTGTCCCCTAGCGGGAGTTCGTACGAGCAGTACTTC. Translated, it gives CASSLSPSGSSYEQYF.

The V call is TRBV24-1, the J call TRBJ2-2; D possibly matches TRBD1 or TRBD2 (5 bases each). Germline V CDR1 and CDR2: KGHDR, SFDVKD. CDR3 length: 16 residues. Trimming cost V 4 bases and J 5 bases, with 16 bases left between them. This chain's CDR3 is CATSEGVPVGTGELFF. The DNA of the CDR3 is TGTGCCACCAGTGAGGGGGTTCCCGTGGGGACCGGGGAGCTGTTTTTT.

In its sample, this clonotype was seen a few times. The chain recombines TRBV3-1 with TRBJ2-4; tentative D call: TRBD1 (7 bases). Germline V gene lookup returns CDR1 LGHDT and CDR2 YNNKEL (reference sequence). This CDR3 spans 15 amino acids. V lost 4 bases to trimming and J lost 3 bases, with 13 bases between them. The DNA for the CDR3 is TGTGCCAGCAGCCCTCAGGGGGGAAGCAAAAACATTCAGTACTTC. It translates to CASSPQGGSKNIQYF.

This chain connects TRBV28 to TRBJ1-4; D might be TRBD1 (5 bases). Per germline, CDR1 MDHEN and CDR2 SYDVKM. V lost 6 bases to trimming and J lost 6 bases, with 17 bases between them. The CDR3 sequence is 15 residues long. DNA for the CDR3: TGTGCCAGCAGCAAATACCGCGGCAGGGATGAAAAACTGTTTTTT. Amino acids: CASSKYRGRDEKLFF.

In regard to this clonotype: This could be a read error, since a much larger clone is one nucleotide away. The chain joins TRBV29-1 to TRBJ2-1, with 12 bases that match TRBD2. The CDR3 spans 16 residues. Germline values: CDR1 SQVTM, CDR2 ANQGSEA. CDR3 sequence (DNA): TGCAGCGTTGAAGAGGGACTAGCGGGCTCCTACAATGTGCAGTTCTTC. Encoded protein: CSVEEGLAGSYNVQFF.

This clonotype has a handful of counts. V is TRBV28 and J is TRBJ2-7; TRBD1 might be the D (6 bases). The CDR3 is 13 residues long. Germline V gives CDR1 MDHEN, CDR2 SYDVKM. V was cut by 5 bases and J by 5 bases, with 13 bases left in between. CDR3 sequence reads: CASSTTGSHEQYF. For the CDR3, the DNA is TGTGCCAGCAGTACCACAGGGAGCCACGAGCAGTACTTC.

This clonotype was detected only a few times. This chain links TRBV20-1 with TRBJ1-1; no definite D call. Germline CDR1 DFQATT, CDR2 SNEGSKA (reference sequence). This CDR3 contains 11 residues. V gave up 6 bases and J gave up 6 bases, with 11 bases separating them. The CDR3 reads CSASQPSEAFF. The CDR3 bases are TGCAGTGCCAGCCAGCCCTCTGAAGCTTTCTTT.

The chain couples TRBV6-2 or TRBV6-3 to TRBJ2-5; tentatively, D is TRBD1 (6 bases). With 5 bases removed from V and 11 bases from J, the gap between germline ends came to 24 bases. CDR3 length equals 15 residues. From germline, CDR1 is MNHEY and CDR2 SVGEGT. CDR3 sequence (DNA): TGTGCCAGCAGTCCCTCTCAGCGTCGAGGGGGAGAGCAGTACTTC. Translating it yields CASSPSQRRGGEQYF.

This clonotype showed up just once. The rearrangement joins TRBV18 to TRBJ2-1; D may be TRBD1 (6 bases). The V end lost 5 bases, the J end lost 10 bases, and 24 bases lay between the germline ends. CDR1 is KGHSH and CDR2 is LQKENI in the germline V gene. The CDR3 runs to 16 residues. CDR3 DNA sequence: TGTGCCAGCTCAAAGAGGGACAAGAGTTTTTTCGGCGAGCAGTTCTTC. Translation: CASSKRDKSFFGEQFF.

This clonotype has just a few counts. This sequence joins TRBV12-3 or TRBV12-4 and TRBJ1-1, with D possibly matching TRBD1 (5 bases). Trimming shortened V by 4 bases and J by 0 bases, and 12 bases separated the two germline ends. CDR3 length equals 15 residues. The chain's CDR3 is CASSSSGGMNTEAFF. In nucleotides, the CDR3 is TGTGCCAGCAGTTCTAGCGGGGGGATGAACACTGAAGCTTTCTTT.

The DNA for the CDR3 is TGTGCCAGCAGCCAAGATCCTACCCCCCTCCAAGAGACCCAGTACTTC. It translates to CASSQDPTPLQETQYF. The J gene is TRBJ2-5, the V gene TRBV3-1, with D uncertain. Trimming left V 0 bases short and J 1 base short, with 12 bases between. The CDR3 has 16 residues. Germline CDR1 LGHDT, CDR2 YNNKEL (reference sequence).

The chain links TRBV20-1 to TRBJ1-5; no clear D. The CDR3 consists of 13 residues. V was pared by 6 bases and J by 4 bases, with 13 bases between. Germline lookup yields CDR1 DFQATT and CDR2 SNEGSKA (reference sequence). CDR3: CSARRRGNQPQHF. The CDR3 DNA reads TGCAGTGCCAGGCGGCGAGGGAATCAGCCCCAGCATTTT.

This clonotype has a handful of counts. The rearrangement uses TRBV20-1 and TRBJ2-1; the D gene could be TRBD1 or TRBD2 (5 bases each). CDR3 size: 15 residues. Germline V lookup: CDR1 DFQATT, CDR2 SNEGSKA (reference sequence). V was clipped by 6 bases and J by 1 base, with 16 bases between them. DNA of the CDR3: TGCAGTGCCCCGAACTGGGGGTTATCCTACAATGAGCAGTTCTTC. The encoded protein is CSAPNWGLSYNEQFF.

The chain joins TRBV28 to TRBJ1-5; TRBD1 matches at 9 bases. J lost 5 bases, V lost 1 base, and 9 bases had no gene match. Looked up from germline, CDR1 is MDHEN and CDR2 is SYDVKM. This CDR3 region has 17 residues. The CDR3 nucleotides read TGTGCCAGCAGTTTATCTTCGGGACAGGGACTCCATCAGCCCCAGCATTTT. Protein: CASSLSSGQGLHQPQHF.

CDR3 in DNA: TGCGCCAGCAGCCCCTCTCCGGGGCGGGGGATAAACATTCAGTACTTC. This codes for CASSPSPGRGINIQYF. The V call is TRBV4-1, the J call TRBJ2-4, with TRBD2 matching over 7 bases. CDR3 length: 16 amino acids. Germline V gene lookup returns CDR1 MGHRA and CDR2 YSYEKL. V was pared by 4 bases and J by 6 bases, with 12 bases of the junction left unmatched.

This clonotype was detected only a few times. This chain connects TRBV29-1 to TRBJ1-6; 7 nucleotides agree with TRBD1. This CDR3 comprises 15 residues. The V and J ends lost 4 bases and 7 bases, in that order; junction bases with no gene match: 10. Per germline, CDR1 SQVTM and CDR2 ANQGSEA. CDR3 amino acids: CSVAIGGGKNSPLHF. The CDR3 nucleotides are TGCAGCGTTGCGATAGGGGGCGGGAAAAATTCACCCCTCCACTTT. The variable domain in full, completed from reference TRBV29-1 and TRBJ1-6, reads SAVISQKPSRDICQRGTSLTIQCQVDSQVTMMFWYRQQPGQSLTLIATANQGSEATYESGFVIDKFPISRPNLTFSTLTVSNMSPEDSSIYLCSVAIGGGKNSPLHFGNGTRLTVT.

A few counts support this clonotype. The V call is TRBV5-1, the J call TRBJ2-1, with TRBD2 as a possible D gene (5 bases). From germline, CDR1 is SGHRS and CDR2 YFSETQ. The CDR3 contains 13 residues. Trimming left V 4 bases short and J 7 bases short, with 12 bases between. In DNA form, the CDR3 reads TGCGCCAGCAGCCCATTCGGGGATAATGAGCAGTTCTTC. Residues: CASSPFGDNEQFF.

In DNA form, the CDR3 reads TGTGCCAGCAGTTATTCGTTCTCTGGGGCCAACGTCCTGACTTTC. It encodes CASSYSFSGANVLTF. The rearrangement uses TRBV6-5 and TRBJ2-6; D is uncertain. CDR1 and CDR2 from the germline V gene are MNHEY and SVGAGI. Trimming shortened V by 3 bases and J by 0 bases, and 6 bases separated the two germline ends. The length of the CDR3 is 15 residues.

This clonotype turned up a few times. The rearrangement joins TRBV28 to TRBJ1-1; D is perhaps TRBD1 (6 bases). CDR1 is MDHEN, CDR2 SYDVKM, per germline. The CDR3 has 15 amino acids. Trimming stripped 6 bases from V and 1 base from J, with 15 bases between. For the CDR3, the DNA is TGTGCCAGCAGGCCCCCGGGGGCGGGGAACACTGAAGCTTTCTTT. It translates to CASRPPGAGNTEAFF.

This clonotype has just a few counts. CDR3 DNA sequence: TGCGCCAGCAGCGGGGGAATGGTAGGACTAGCGGAAGCACTTACCTACAATGAGCAGTTCTTC. It is translated as CASSGGMVGLAEALTYNEQFF. The chain couples TRBV5-1 to TRBJ2-1, with 10 bases lining up with TRBD2. Germline values: CDR1 SGHRS, CDR2 YFSETQ. This CDR3 is built from 21 residues. Trimming cost V 4 bases and J 2 bases; bases outside gene matches: 21.

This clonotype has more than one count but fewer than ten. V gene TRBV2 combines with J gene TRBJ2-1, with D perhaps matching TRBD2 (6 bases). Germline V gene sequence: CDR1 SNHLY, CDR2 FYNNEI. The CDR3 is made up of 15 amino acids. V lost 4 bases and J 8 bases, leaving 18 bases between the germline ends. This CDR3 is CASSALALGIDEQFF. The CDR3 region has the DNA TGTGCCAGCAGTGCACTAGCTTTGGGTATAGATGAGCAGTTCTTC.

CDR3 nucleotides: TGCGCCAGCAGCTTGGAGTCGTGGGGAGAAGCTTTCTTT. Its protein is CASSLESWGEAFF. The rearrangement uses TRBV5-1 and TRBJ1-1; D gene unclear. The ends were cut back, 0 bases at V and 8 bases at J, with 11 bases in the middle. CDR1 is SGHRS, CDR2 YFSETQ, per germline. The CDR3 totals 13 residues. Drawing the rest from reference TRBV5-1 and TRBJ1-1, the complete variable domain is KAGVTQTPRYLIKTRGQQVTLSCSPISGHRSVSWYQQTPGQGLQFLFEYFSETQRNKGNFPGRFSGRQFSNSRSEMNVSTLELGDSALYLCASSLESWGEAFFGQGTRLTVV.

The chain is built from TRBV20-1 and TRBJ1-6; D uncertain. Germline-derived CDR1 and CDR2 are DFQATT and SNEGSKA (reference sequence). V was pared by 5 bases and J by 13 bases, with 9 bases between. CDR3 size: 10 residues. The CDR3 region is CSALIGPLHF. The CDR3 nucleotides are TGCAGTGCTCTAATAGGGCCCCTCCACTTT.

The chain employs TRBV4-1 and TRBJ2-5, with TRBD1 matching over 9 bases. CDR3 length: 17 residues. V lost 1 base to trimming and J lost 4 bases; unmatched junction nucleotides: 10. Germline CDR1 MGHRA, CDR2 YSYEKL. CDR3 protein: CASSQAPTGTGPETQYF. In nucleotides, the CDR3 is TGCGCCAGCAGCCAAGCTCCCACCGGGACAGGGCCAGAGACCCAGTACTTC.

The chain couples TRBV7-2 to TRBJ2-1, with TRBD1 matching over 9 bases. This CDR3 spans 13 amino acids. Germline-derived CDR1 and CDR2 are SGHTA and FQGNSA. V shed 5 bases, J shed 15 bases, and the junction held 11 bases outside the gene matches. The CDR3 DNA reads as TGTGCCAGCAGCATTACCGGGACAGGGTTCTCGTTCTTC. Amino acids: CASSITGTGFSFF.

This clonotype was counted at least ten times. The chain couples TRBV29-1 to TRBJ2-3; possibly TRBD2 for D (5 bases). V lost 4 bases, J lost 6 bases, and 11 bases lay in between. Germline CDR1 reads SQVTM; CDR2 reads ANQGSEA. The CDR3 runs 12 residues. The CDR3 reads CSVGRGRDTQYF. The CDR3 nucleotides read TGCAGCGTTGGCCGGGGAAGGGATACGCAGTATTTT.